This T cell receptor beta chain came from a study of T cells in Graves' hyperthyroidism and ophthalmopathy. This clonotype showed up many times. No antigen is known for it. Recently diagnosed hyperthyroidism of less than 2 months' duration affected patients aged 18 to 65. Clinicians diagnosed patients from clinical symptoms, serum thyroxine and TRAb, thyroid ultrasound and orbital computed tomography. The germline V gene encodes CDR1 SGHDT and CDR2 YYEEEE. The CDR3 runs 17 residues. V gave up 1 base and J gave up 6 bases, with 21 bases separating them. RNA transcripts served as the template for amplifying TCR beta CDR3 regions. First-round RT-PCR of the TCR CDR3 relied on the HTBI primer set. TCRdb used MiXCR to reprocess the multiplex PCR reads, holding one entry per CDR3 protein. The sample has around 350,000 distinct CDR3 sequences, about a sixth seen once. Study observations and caveats: Expanded thyroid clonotypes (above 0.001) were mostly also found in blood.

The sequence derives from a woman in her thirties with Graves' hyperthyroidism that later progressed to Graves' ophthalmopathy. Sequences were obtained from blood. The V call is TRBV5-6, the J call TRBJ2-3, with a tentative D call TRBD2 (5 bases). The CDR3 here is CASSLKVGPGIHDTQYF. As DNA, the CDR3 is TGTGCCAGCAGCTTGAAGGTCGGGCCGGGGATACATGATACGCAGTATTTT.